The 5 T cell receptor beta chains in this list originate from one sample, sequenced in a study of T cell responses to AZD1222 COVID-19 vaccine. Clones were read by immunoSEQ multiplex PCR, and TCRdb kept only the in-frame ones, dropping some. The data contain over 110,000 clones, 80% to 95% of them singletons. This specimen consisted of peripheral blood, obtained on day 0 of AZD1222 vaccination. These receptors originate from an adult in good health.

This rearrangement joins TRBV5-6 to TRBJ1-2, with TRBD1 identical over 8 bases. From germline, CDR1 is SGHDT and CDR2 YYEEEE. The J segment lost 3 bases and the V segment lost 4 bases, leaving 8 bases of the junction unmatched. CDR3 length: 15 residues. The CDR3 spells CASSTRQGADYGYTF. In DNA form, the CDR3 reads TGTGCCAGCAGCACCCGGCAGGGGGCGGACTATGGCTACACCTTC.

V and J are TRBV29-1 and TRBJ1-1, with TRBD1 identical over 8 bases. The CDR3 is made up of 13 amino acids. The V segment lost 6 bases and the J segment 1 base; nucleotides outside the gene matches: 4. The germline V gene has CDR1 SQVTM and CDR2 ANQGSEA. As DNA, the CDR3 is TGCAGCGTCCGGACAGGGCAGAACACTGAAGCTTTCTTT. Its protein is CSVRTGQNTEAFF.

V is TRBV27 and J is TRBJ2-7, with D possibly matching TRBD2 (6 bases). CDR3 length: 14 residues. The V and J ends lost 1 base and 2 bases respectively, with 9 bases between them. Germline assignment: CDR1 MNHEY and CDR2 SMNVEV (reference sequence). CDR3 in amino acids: CASSLYRGTYEQYF. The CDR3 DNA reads TGTGCCAGCAGTTTATACCGGGGGACCTACGAGCAGTACTTC.

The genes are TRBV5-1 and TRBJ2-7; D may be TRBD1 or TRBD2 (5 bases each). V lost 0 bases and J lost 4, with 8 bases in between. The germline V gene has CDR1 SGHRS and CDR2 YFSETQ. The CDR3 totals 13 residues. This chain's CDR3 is CASSLGDRYEQYF. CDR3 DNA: TGCGCCAGCAGCTTGGGGGACCGATACGAGCAGTACTTC.

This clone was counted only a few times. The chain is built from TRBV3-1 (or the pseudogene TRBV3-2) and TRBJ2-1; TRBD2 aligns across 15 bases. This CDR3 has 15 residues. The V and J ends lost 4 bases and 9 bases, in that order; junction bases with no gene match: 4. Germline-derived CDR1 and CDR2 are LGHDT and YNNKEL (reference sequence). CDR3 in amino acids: CASSPRTSGRGEQFF. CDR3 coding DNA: TGTGCCAGCAGCCCTAGGACTAGCGGGAGGGGTGAGCAGTTCTTC.